One and the same sample provided the 8 T cell receptor beta chains below, sequenced in a study of PD-1 blockade in classical Hodgkin lymphoma. Stated time point: cycle 4 day 1 (C4D1), after 5 to 7 weeks of nivolumab. Brentuximab vedotin exposure varied among the patients, all of whom had relapsed after autologous stem cell transplantation. Sequenced by immunoSEQ multiplex PCR; TCRdb stores in-frame clones only, minus some. The profile covers about 20,000 clones, with less than 75% appearing a single time and less than 9% taken by the ten largest. Here the sequenced sample was peripheral blood mononuclear cells (PBMCs), taken before the fourth cycle of nivolumab. Receptors were obtained from a human donor with classical Hodgkin lymphoma.

The J gene is TRBJ2-2, the V gene TRBV5-4; the match to TRBD2 covers 8 bases. The CDR3 consists of 16 residues. Trimming took 6 bases from V and 1 from J; bases not matched to a gene: 8. Germline CDR1 and CDR2: SGHNT and YYREEE (reference sequence). The CDR3 is CASKVRGLVNTGELFF. The CDR3, as DNA: TGTGCCAGCAAGGTCAGGGGACTAGTGAACACCGGGGAGCTGTTTTTT.

This CDR3 reads CASSELRTYEQYF. The CDR3 coding sequence is TGTGCCAGCAGTGAACTACGGACCTACGAGCAGTACTTC. This sequence joins TRBV2 and TRBJ2-7, with D unresolved. Germline-derived CDR1 and CDR2 are SNHLY and FYNNEI. The V end was cut by 2 bases, the J end by 2 bases, with 7 bases between. The CDR3 sequence is 13 residues long.

This clone was detected a few times. The chain is built from TRBV7-9 and TRBJ1-4; no definite D call. The germline CDR1 and CDR2 sequences are SEHNR and FQNEAQ (reference sequence). The CDR3 extends over 13 amino acids. The DNA for the CDR3 is TGTGTCGCGATGGGCGCAACTAATGAAAAACTGTTTTTT. Protein: CVAMGATNEKLFF.

The rearrangement links TRBV14 to TRBJ2-5; TRBD2 matches at 10 bases. V shed 2 bases and J 5 bases; nucleotides not matched to a gene: 11. This CDR3 is built from 17 residues. Germline V gene lookup returns CDR1 SGHDN and CDR2 FVKESK. CDR3 coding DNA: TGTGCCAGCAGCCAAAGGATGGCTAGCGGGAGCCTGGAGACCCAGTACTTC. Protein sequence: CASSQRMASGSLETQYF.

The chain links TRBV27 to TRBJ2-1, with TRBD2 matching over 14 bases. Trimming removed 7 bases from V and 6 bases from J; junction bases left unmatched: 5. The CDR3 extends over 15 amino acids. Germline CDR1 is MNHEY and CDR2 is SMNVEV (reference sequence). The CDR3 loop is CASKRLAGGINEQFF. The CDR3 nucleotides are TGTGCCAGCAAACGACTAGCGGGAGGGATCAATGAGCAGTTCTTC.

The chain employs TRBV27 and TRBJ2-2; unclear D gene. CDR3 length: 14 amino acids. The germline CDR1 and CDR2 sequences are MNHEY and SMNVEV (reference sequence). V was shortened by 6 bases and J by 2 bases, with 10 bases between the two germline ends. CDR3 sequence reads: CASRIIGNTGELFF. DNA of the CDR3: TGTGCCAGCAGAATAATCGGCAACACCGGGGAGCTGTTTTTT.

The genes are TRBV19 and TRBJ2-1, with 8 bases identical to TRBD1. V gave up 5 bases and J gave up 7 bases; unmatched junction bases: 4. CDR1 is LNHDA, CDR2 SQIVND, per germline (reference sequence). The CDR3 spans 13 residues. DNA for the CDR3: TGTGCCAGTAGTCTTGACAGGGGAAATGAGCAGTTCTTC. It specifies CASSLDRGNEQFF.

V gene TRBV9 combines with J gene TRBJ1-2, with D tentatively TRBD1 (6 bases). V lost 3 bases, J lost 4 bases, and 19 bases lay in between. The CDR3 is made up of 16 amino acids. Germline V lookup: CDR1 SGDLS, CDR2 YYNGEE. The DNA for the CDR3 is TGTGCCAGCAGCGCCGAGAGCTCAGGGGTCCGCTATGGCTACACCTTC. It codes for CASSAESSGVRYGYTF.